This T cell receptor (beta chain) was observed in a study of blood T cell repertoires in COVID-19. Study information: Acute and convalescent COVID-19 specimens originated in the United States, Italy and Spain. From T cells, B-cell-depleted T cells, or PBMCs came the material, which was cDNA or gDNA.

CDR1 is LGHNT and CDR2 is FRNRAP in the germline V gene. With V trimmed by 1 base and J by 7 bases, 8 bases remained unmatched. The CDR3 runs to 16 residues. It was during active infection that Seattle patients were enrolled and then longitudinally followed. As originally analysed: Reference gene primers were amplified, and this amplification served to estimate nucleated cell counts. TCRdb's table, derived via immunoSEQ multiplex PCR, lists solely in-frame clones and lacks some. V and J calls and clone size are as listed in that table; D and trimming were resolved from the DNA. The sample includes about 200,000 clones, 70% to 90% of them seen just once.

The chain carries TRBV12-5 and TRBJ2-1, with TRBD1 identical over 9 bases. This TCR was sampled from a woman aged 45-65 years with COVID-19, enrolled during active disease. The sample comprised peripheral blood. CDR3 protein: CASGLAPGQGRNEQFF. As DNA, the CDR3 is TGTGCTAGTGGTTTGGCCCCCGGACAGGGGAGGAATGAGCAGTTCTTC.